Below, 29 T cell receptor beta chains from the same sample are listed, as sequenced in a study of a mutant IDH1 vaccine in newly diagnosed glioma. This sample's time point: week 35, safety follow-up. A 20-mer mutant IDH1 peptide at 300 ug was injected subcutaneously with topical imiquimod. Profiling relied on immunoSEQ multiplex PCR, and the TCRdb table lists in-frame clones only, not all of them. Found here are just over 65,000 clones, around 82% of them singletons; the top ten hold less than 15%. Antigens for these TCRs are unknown. The material sequenced was PBMCs, taken from a glioma patient whose treatment included an IDH1 peptide vaccine. The receptors were gathered from a man aged 18 to 29 with glioma.

This chain uses TRBV4-3 with TRBJ2-1; unclear D gene. Trimming removed 0 bases at V and 5 bases at J, with 14 bases between. Germline-derived CDR1 and CDR2 are LGHNA and YSLEER. The CDR3 spans 16 residues. The CDR3 loop reads CASSQDWASRNNEQFF. In nucleotides, the CDR3 is TGCGCCAGCAGCCAAGATTGGGCCAGCAGAAACAATGAGCAGTTCTTC.

The gene calls are TRBV4-3 and TRBJ1-5; no firm D call. The CDR3 is 16 residues long. Trimming pared 0 bases from V and 3 bases from J, leaving 12 bases between. CDR1 and CDR2 (germline): LGHNA, YSLEER. The CDR3 region is CASSQDHPQVNQPQHF. CDR3 sequence (DNA): TGCGCCAGCAGCCAAGATCACCCCCAGGTCAATCAGCCCCAGCATTTT.

V usage is TRBV30 and J usage is TRBJ2-7; D is unresolved. Trimming left V 1 base short and J 5 bases short, with 15 bases between. In germline, CDR1 is GTSNPN, CDR2 SVGIG (reference sequence). The CDR3 covers 14 residues. DNA for the CDR3: TGTGCCTGGAGTGGATACTCCCCTTCGGACGAGCAGTACTTC. Translated: CAWSGYSPSDEQYF.

The gene calls are TRBV7-9 and TRBJ2-7; 9 bases are a match to TRBD2. This CDR3 contains 17 residues. The V segment lost 2 bases and the J segment 5 bases; nucleotides outside the gene matches: 13. Germline lookup yields CDR1 SEHNR and CDR2 FQNEAQ (reference sequence). The CDR3 DNA follows: TGTGCCAGCAGCTTAAACCGGGGACTAGCCGGCCTGGACGAGCAGTACTTC. Translation gives CASSLNRGLAGLDEQYF.

J is TRBJ1-1 and V is TRBV5-1; no firm D call. CDR1 and CDR2 from the germline V gene are SGHRS and YFSETQ. The CDR3 is made up of 14 amino acids. V shed 4 bases and J shed 0 bases, with 10 bases lying between them. The CDR3 sequence is CASSDQTVNTEAFF. The CDR3 nucleotides read TGCGCCAGCAGCGATCAAACAGTGAACACTGAAGCTTTCTTT. Full variable domain (rest looked up from reference TRBV5-1 and TRBJ1-1): KAGVTQTPRYLIKTRGQQVTLSCSPISGHRSVSWYQQTPGQGLQFLFEYFSETQRNKGNFPGRFSGRQFSNSRSEMNVSTLELGDSALYLCASSDQTVNTEAFFGQGTRLTVV.

The V gene is TRBV6-1, the J gene TRBJ1-5; D is unresolved. Germline loops: CDR1 MNHNS, CDR2 SASEGT. This CDR3 comprises 10 residues. V lost 11 bases, J lost 4 bases, and 6 bases lay in between. CDR3 sequence reads: CASSNQPQHF. The CDR3 bases are TGTGCCTCCTCGAATCAGCCCCAGCATTTT.

V usage is TRBV5-4 and J usage is TRBJ1-1; D call uncertain. This CDR3 has 14 residues. The V gene's germline CDR1 is SGHNT and CDR2 YYREEE (reference sequence). Trimming cost V 0 bases and J 7 bases, with 13 bases left between them. The CDR3 bases are TGTGCCAGCAGCTTGGTTCCCAGCCAAGATGAAGCTTTCTTT. Translating it yields CASSLVPSQDEAFF.

The J gene is TRBJ1-2, the V gene TRBV28, with D possibly TRBD1 on 5 matching bases. Germline CDR1 and CDR2: MDHEN and SYDVKM. The CDR3 loop spans 15 amino acids. Trimming pared 8 bases from V and 4 bases from J, leaving 20 bases between. In nucleotides, the CDR3 is TGTGCCAGCGAAGAAACAGGTTCCAACATCTATGGCTACACCTTC. Its translation: CASEETGSNIYGYTF.

The CDR3 bases are TGCGCCAGCAGCCGGGGGTCCTGGACAGAAGCTTTCTTT. This translates into CASSRGSWTEAFF. The chain employs TRBV4-1 and TRBJ1-1; the D gene is possibly TRBD1 (5 bases). Germline V CDR1 and CDR2: MGHRA, YSYEKL. Trimming shortened V by 4 bases and J by 8 bases, and 14 bases separated the two germline ends. The CDR3 runs to 13 residues.

CDR3 nucleotides: TGTGCCAGCAGCTGGGACCAGGGGAGCTATGGCTACACCTTC. Translated, it gives CASSWDQGSYGYTF. This rearrangement joins TRBV7-9 to TRBJ1-2; D might be TRBD1 (6 bases). The V end was cut by 4 bases, the J end by 4 bases, with 13 bases between. Germline CDR1 SEHNR, CDR2 FQNEAQ (reference sequence). This CDR3 is built from 14 residues.

On this clone: One junction end does not reproduce the germline sequence, and a read error may be involved. This chain connects TRBV7-2 to TRBJ2-7, with a tentative D call TRBD2 (5 bases). Germline loops: CDR1 SGHTA, CDR2 FQGNSA. CDR3 length: 15 amino acids. CDR3 coding DNA: TGTGCCAGCAGTTTAGAGGGAACCGTAACCTACGAGCAGTACTTC. This encodes CASSLEGTVTYEQYF.

This rearrangement joins TRBV28 to TRBJ2-2; TRBD2 agrees at 7 bases. V lost 5 bases to trimming and J lost 7 bases; unmatched junction nucleotides: 4. CDR1 and CDR2 from the germline V gene are MDHEN and SYDVKM. This CDR3 region has 13 residues. DNA for the CDR3: TGTGCCAGCAGTATACCGGGGGGCGGGGAGCTGTTTTTT. Translation gives CASSIPGGGELFF.

The chain links TRBV10-3 to TRBJ2-3; 8 nucleotides match TRBD2. V trimming: 7 bases; J trimming: 5 bases; junction bases outside the gene matches: 8. Germline CDR1 reads ENHRY; CDR2 reads SYGVKD. This CDR3 is built from 14 residues. The CDR3 sequence: CAITRGGQVDTQYF. CDR3 coding DNA: TGTGCCATCACTCGGGGGGGCCAAGTAGATACGCAGTATTTT.

This rearrangement joins TRBV11-3 to TRBJ2-7; the match to TRBD1 covers 7 bases. With 5 bases clipped from V and 5 bases from J, the junction kept 9 bases outside the gene matches. The germline gives CDR1 SGHNT, CDR2 YENEEA. CDR3 size: 14 residues. CDR3 bases: TGTGCCAGCAGCCTCTGGGCCGGGACAGACGAGCAGTACTTC. Protein sequence: CASSLWAGTDEQYF.

The table lists this clone with a count of one. The chain combines TRBV10-2 with TRBJ2-1, with 7 bases fitting TRBD2. CDR3 length: 19 residues. Germline trimming cut 2 bases from V and 2 bases from J; bases unmatched to any gene: 15. From germline, CDR1 is WSHSY and CDR2 SAAADI. The CDR3 here is CASSEAPGGEGIAYNEQFF. DNA for the CDR3: TGCGCCAGCAGTGAGGCCCCGGGTGGGGAGGGAATCGCCTACAATGAGCAGTTCTTC.

This clone was seen a few times. The V and J genes are TRBV7-2 and TRBJ1-1, with D tentatively TRBD1 (5 bases). Germline V gene lookup returns CDR1 SGHTA and CDR2 FQGNSA. Trimming pared 7 bases from V and 3 bases from J, leaving 18 bases between. The CDR3 has 15 amino acids. The DNA of the CDR3 is TGTGCCAGCACCCCGTCTGGGGGGACTCACACTGAAGCTTTCTTT. This encodes CASTPSGGTHTEAFF.

The chain is built from TRBV4-3 and TRBJ2-2, with D possibly matching TRBD1 (5 bases). Looked up from germline, CDR1 is LGHNA and CDR2 is YSLEER. Deletions cut 5 bases from V and 3 bases from J, with 10 bases between. CDR3 size: 14 residues. CDR3 loop: CASSGAAYTGELFF. The CDR3 DNA reads as TGCGCCAGCAGCGGGGCGGCCTACACCGGGGAGCTGTTTTTT.

The chain carries TRBV5-4 and TRBJ1-2; 8 positions match TRBD1. There are 15 residues in the CDR3. CDR1 and CDR2 from the germline V gene are SGHNT and YYREEE (reference sequence). The DNA of the CDR3 is TGTGTCTATCTAGGGACAGGCGTTTCCAACTATGGCTACACCTTC. As protein: CVYLGTGVSNYGYTF.

The CDR3 sequence is CASSLAAAANYGYTF. The CDR3 DNA follows: TGTGCCAGCAGCTTGGCCGCGGCAGCTAACTATGGCTACACCTTC. V gene TRBV5-4 combines with J gene TRBJ1-2; no firm D call. Germline V gene lookup returns CDR1 SGHNT and CDR2 YYREEE (reference sequence). The CDR3 is made up of 15 amino acids. Trimming took off 0 bases at V and 0 bases at J, with 9 bases between the two ends. Based on the CDR3 plus reference TRBV5-4 and TRBJ1-2, the full variable domain is ETGVTQSPTHLIKTRGQQVTLRCSSQSGHNTVSWYQQALGQGPQFIFQYYREEENGRGNFPPRFSGLQFPNYSSELNVNALELDDSALYLCASSLAAAANYGYTFGSGTRLTVV.

The gene calls are TRBV14 and TRBJ2-1; TRBD1 might be the D (5 bases). Germline V gene lookup returns CDR1 SGHDN and CDR2 FVKESK. V was trimmed by 0 bases and J by 1 base, leaving 13 bases between them. The length of the CDR3 is 17 residues. CDR3 region: CASSQDARRASYNEQFF. CDR3 DNA sequence: TGTGCCAGCAGCCAAGACGCCCGCAGGGCTTCCTACAATGAGCAGTTCTTC.

The J gene is TRBJ1-5, the V gene TRBV15, with 7 bases lining up with TRBD1. Germline V lookup: CDR1 LNHNV, CDR2 YYDKDF (reference sequence). The CDR3 extends over 15 amino acids. V lost 1 base, J lost 2 bases, and 2 bases stayed unmatched. CDR3 nucleotides: TGTGCCACCAGCAGAGTTACAGGGGGCAATCAGCCCCAGCATTTT. Translation: CATSRVTGGNQPQHF.

The rearrangement uses TRBV7-9 and TRBJ2-7, with TRBD1 as a possible D gene (6 bases). Germline-derived CDR1 and CDR2 are SEHNR and FQNEAQ (reference sequence). The CDR3 runs 14 residues. Trimming took 2 bases from V and 9 from J, leaving 17 bases between them. CDR3 sequence: CASSLSKTGRWQYF. CDR3 bases: TGTGCCAGCAGCTTAAGCAAAACAGGGCGATGGCAGTACTTC.

This rearrangement joins TRBV6-1 to TRBJ1-5, with TRBD1 identical over 7 bases. Germline V gene lookup returns CDR1 MNHNS and CDR2 SASEGT. This CDR3 has 14 amino acids. Germline trimming cut 2 bases from V and 6 bases from J; bases unmatched to any gene: 4. The CDR3 protein is CASSETTGSQPQHF. CDR3 nucleotide sequence: TGTGCCAGCAGTGAAACGACAGGGAGTCAGCCCCAGCATTTT.

The rearrangement links TRBV4-3 to TRBJ2-2, with TRBD2 matching 7 bases. The germline gives CDR1 LGHNA, CDR2 YSLEER. CDR3 length equals 17 residues. Germline trimming cut 2 bases from V and 1 base from J; bases unmatched to any gene: 7. The CDR3 nucleotides read TGCGCCAGCAGCCAAAGGCGTAAGCGGGAGAACACCGGGGAGCTGTTTTTT. Amino acids: CASSQRRKRENTGELFF.

The genes are TRBV7-2 and TRBJ1-5; TRBD1 agrees at 10 bases. The CDR3 is 15 amino acids. With V trimmed by 5 bases and J by 7 bases, 8 bases remained unmatched. CDR1 is SGHTA and CDR2 is FQGNSA in the germline V gene. CDR3 nucleotides: TGTGCCAGCAGCAAAGGGACAGGGGCGGTCCAGCCCCAGCATTTT. This encodes CASSKGTGAVQPQHF.

This clone has only a few counts. The chain is built from TRBV18 and TRBJ1-4, with TRBD1 matching over 8 bases. CDR3 length equals 16 residues. Germline CDR1 reads KGHSH; CDR2 reads LQKENI. V shed 4 bases and J 0 bases; nucleotides not matched to a gene: 4. CDR3 sequence (DNA): TGTGCCAGCTCACTCCAGGGGGCCACAACTAATGAAAAACTGTTTTTT. It is translated as CASSLQGATTNEKLFF.

This clone came up once. The chain employs TRBV19 and TRBJ1-3; D is ambiguous. Germline V CDR1 and CDR2: LNHDA, SQIVND (reference sequence). The V and J ends lost 3 bases and 5 bases respectively, with 8 bases between them. The CDR3 runs 13 residues. The CDR3 DNA reads TGTGCCAGTAGTATTCTCGGGAGAAACACCATATATTTT. It specifies CASSILGRNTIYF.

V and J are TRBV6-5 and TRBJ2-7; D is uncertain. This CDR3 has 12 amino acids. Germline V CDR1 and CDR2: MNHEY, SVGAGI. Deletions cut 2 bases from V and 2 bases from J, with 4 bases between. CDR3 coding DNA: TGTGCCAGCAGTTACGCAGCCTACGAGCAGTACTTC. It translates to CASSYAAYEQYF.

The V and J genes are TRBV7-6 and TRBJ1-5, with 9 bases that match TRBD1. J gave up 6 bases and V 3 bases, and 6 bases lay outside the gene matches. CDR1 is SGHVS and CDR2 is FNYEAQ in the germline V gene. This CDR3 has 15 amino acids. CDR3 DNA sequence: TGTGCCAGCAGCTTGGGAGGACAGGGGAGTCAGCCCCAGCATTTT. This sequence encodes CASSLGGQGSQPQHF.